A selection of T cell receptor beta chains follows, all from one sample in a study of blood T cell repertoires in COVID-19. This table comes from immunoSEQ multiplex PCR, and its TCRdb copy is limited to in-frame clones, with some not included. The repertoire holds around 31,000 clones, with approximately 91% as singletons. The sample was peripheral blood. These receptors all stem from a man aged 60 to 69 with acute or convalescent COVID-19. Both conserved end residues are part of each CDR3. Each record gives: D gene, clone size, V gene, J gene, CDR3 DNA, CDR3 protein. A D gene is named only where the DNA matches it firmly. Clone size is not always given. Where it is, it says once, few, many or a class for expanded clones.

>-|-|TRBV5-6|TRBJ1-1
TGTGCCAGCCTACGCGGTTTGAACACTGAAGCTTTCTTT
CASLRGLNTEAFF
>TRBD2|-|TRBV18|TRBJ2-1
TGTGCCAGCTCAGCTGGGGCGGGAGGCCATGAGCAGTTCTTC
CASSAGAGGHEQFF
>TRBD2|-|TRBV12-3/TRBV12-4|TRBJ2-7
TGTGCCAGCAGTCGTAGCGGGAGGCACGAGCAGTACTTC
CASSRSGRHEQYF
>TRBD1|-|TRBV5-4|TRBJ2-1
TGTGCCAGCAGCTTGGGCCCAGGGGGCGCGGAAGAGTTCTTC
CASSLGPGGAEEFF
>-|-|TRBV5-4|TRBJ1-1
TGTGCCAGCAGCTTGGGAGCGGGAGCTCTGAACACTGAAGCTTTCTTT
CASSLGAGALNTEAFF
>TRBD1|-|TRBV5-4|TRBJ2-6
TGTGCCAGCAGCTGGGGGACAGGGTCAGGCTCTGGGGCCAACGTCCTGACTTTC
CASSWGTGSGSGANVLTF
>TRBD1|-|TRBV2|TRBJ1-2
TGTGCCAGCAGTGAGGGACAGGGAGAGTTCTATGGCTACACCTTC
CASSEGQGEFYGYTF
>-|-|TRBV18|TRBJ1-2
TGTGCCAGCTCAGGAGACAGGACGAGTAACTATGGCTACACCTTC
CASSGDRTSNYGYTF
>TRBD1|-|TRBV14|TRBJ2-7
TGTGCCAGCAGCTCACGGGCAGGGACAGGCTCCTACGAGCAGTACTTC
CASSSRAGTGSYEQYF
>TRBD1|-|TRBV10-3|TRBJ1-5
TGTGCCATCAGACAGGGGGCAGATGGCAATCAGCCCCAGCATTTT
CAIRQGADGNQPQHF
>TRBD2|-|TRBV7-6|TRBJ2-1
TGTGCCAGCAGCTTAGCGGAGGGAGGGGCTATTGAGCAGTTCTTC
CASSLAEGGAIEQFF
>-|-|TRBV9|TRBJ1-1
TGTGCCAGCAGCGTAGGCGGTAGATCGAACACTGAAGCTTTCTTT
CASSVGGRSNTEAFF
>-|-|TRBV29-1|TRBJ1-2
TGCAGCGTTGACTCTGCGGAGGTCTATGGCTACACCTTC
CSVDSAEVYGYTF
>-|once|TRBV6-5|TRBJ1-1
TGTGCCAGCATTAGATACACTGAAGCTTTCTTT
CASIRYTEAFF
>-|-|TRBV13|TRBJ1-3
TGTGCCAGCAGCTTAGGGTCAGGCCCGTCCTCTGGAAACACCATATATTTT
CASSLGSGPSSGNTIYF
>TRBD2|-|TRBV18|TRBJ2-2
TGTGCCAGCTCACCCGGGAGGGACACCGGGGAGCTGTTTTTT
CASSPGRDTGELFF
>TRBD1|-|TRBV14|TRBJ2-1
TGTGCCAGCAGCCAAGTAGGGACAGGGTCTTACAATGAGCAGTTCTTC
CASSQVGTGSYNEQFF
>TRBD1|-|TRBV6-5|TRBJ1-2
TGTGCCAGCTGGTACAGGGGGGGCTACACCTTC
CASWYRGGYTF
>TRBD2|-|TRBV18|TRBJ2-1
TGTGCCAGCTCAACACTAGCGGGAGAAGGTAATGAGCAGTTCTTC
CASSTLAGEGNEQFF
>-|-|TRBV7-2|TRBJ1-2
TGTGCCAGCAGCTTAGGCCGGGGGGCAGGGTATGGCTACACCTTC
CASSLGRGAGYGYTF
>-|-|TRBV5-1|TRBJ1-2
TGCGCCAGCAGCTTCCGGCGAGGGAGCTACACCTTC
CASSFRRGSYTF
>TRBD1|-|TRBV7-3|TRBJ2-7
TGTGCCAGCAGCCGGGGACAGGATTACGAGCAGTACTTC
CASSRGQDYEQYF
>-|-|TRBV5-4|TRBJ1-1
TGTGCCAGCAGCCGAGGGGGAATCGGGACTGAAGCTTTCTTT
CASSRGGIGTEAFF
>TRBD1|-|TRBV28|TRBJ1-2
TGTGCCAGCTGGGACAGGCTACAAGTTAACTATGGCTACACCTTC
CASWDRLQVNYGYTF
>-|-|TRBV18|TRBJ2-7
TGTGCCAGCTCCCTCCGAGTCCTCGCGGGGCACGAGCAGTACTTC
CASSLRVLAGHEQYF
>TRBD1|-|TRBV27|TRBJ1-2
TGTGCCAGCAGTTTATCTCGTACAGGGGGCGCCTATGGCTACACCTTC
CASSLSRTGGAYGYTF
>-|-|TRBV7-6|TRBJ2-7
TGTGCCAGCAGCCGAGATGTGAGGACAGTATTCGGGGAGCAGTACTTC
CASSRDVRTVFGEQYF
>TRBD2|-|TRBV30|TRBJ2-1
TGTGCCTGGAGTGTACAGCGGGAGAGCAATGAGCAGTTCTTC
CAWSVQRESNEQFF
>-|-|TRBV5-6|TRBJ2-5
TGTGCCAGCAGCTTTAGAGCCCAAGAGACCCAGTACTTC
CASSFRAQETQYF
>TRBD1|-|TRBV18|TRBJ2-1
TGTGCCAGCTCACCGCAGGGGGCGGGGAACAATGAGCAGTTCTTC
CASSPQGAGNNEQFF
>TRBD2|-|TRBV9|TRBJ2-5
TGTGCCAGCAGCCCCCGCGATAGCGGGATGGAGACCCAGTACTTC
CASSPRDSGMETQYF
>TRBD1|-|TRBV10-2|TRBJ1-5
TGCGCCAGCACCGACAGGGACGGGTTTAAGCCCCAGCATTTT
CASTDRDGFKPQHF
>-|-|TRBV24-1|TRBJ1-3
TGTGCCACCCGGGACAACGGATTTGGAAACACCATATATTTT
CATRDNGFGNTIYF
>TRBD1|once|TRBV5-1|TRBJ1-2
TGCGCCAGCAGCTGGGACAGGGGAAACTATGGCTACACCTTC
CASSWDRGNYGYTF
>-|-|TRBV10-3|TRBJ1-5
TGTGCCATCAGTGAGTCGATCGGTGATCAGCCCCAGCATTTT
CAISESIGDQPQHF
>-|-|TRBV11-3|TRBJ2-3
TGTGCCAGCAGCTTAGGAACAGGGCCCTCAGATACGCAGTATTTT
CASSLGTGPSDTQYF
>TRBD1|-|TRBV18|TRBJ2-1
TGTGCCAGCTCACAAGGGACAGACAATGAGCAGTTCTTC
CASSQGTDNEQFF
>TRBD1|-|TRBV6-5|TRBJ1-1
TGTGCCAGCAGACCCGACCGGGACAGGGGTACTGAAGCTTTCTTT
CASRPDRDRGTEAFF
>-|-|TRBV2|TRBJ2-6
TGTGCCAGCAGTGAAGCGCGGGGGGCCAACGTCCTGACTTTC
CASSEARGANVLTF